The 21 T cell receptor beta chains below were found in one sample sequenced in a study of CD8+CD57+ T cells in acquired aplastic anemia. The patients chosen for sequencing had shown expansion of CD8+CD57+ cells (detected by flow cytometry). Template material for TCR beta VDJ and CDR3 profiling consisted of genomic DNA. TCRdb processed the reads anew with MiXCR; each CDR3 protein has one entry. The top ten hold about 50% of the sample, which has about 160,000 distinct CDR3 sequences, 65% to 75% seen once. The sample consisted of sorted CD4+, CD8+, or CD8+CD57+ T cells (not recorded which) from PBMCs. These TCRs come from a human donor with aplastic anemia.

CDR3 bases: TGTGCCACCAGCAGGGACCGGGACACACATGGCTATGGCTACACCTTC. Translating it yields CATSRDRDTHGYGYTF. V usage is TRBV15 and J usage is TRBJ1-2; TRBD1 might be the D (6 bases). The V end lost 3 bases, the J end lost 4 bases, and 18 bases lay between the germline ends. Germline CDR1 LNHNV, CDR2 YYDKDF (reference sequence). There are 16 residues in the CDR3.

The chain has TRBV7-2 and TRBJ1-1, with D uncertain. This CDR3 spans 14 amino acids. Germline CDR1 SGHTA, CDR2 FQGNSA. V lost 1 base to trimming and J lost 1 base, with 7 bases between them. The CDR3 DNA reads TGTGCCAGCAGCTTAGTACCCCGGAACACTGAAGCTTTCTTT. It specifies CASSLVPRNTEAFF.

CDR3 bases: TGTGCCAGCAGCTTTAACTCTGGAAACACCATATATTTT. Translated, it gives CASSFNSGNTIYF. This chain joins TRBV7-3 and TRBJ1-3; D gene unclear. This CDR3 region has 13 residues. Germline CDR1 reads SGHTA; CDR2 reads FQGTGA. Deletions cut 3 bases from V and 0 bases from J, with 3 bases between.

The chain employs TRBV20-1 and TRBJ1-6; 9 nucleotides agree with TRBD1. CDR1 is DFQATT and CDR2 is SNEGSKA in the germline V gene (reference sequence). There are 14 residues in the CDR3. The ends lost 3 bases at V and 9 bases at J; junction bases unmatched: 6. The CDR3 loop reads CSASTGQGTSPLHF. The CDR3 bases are TGCAGTGCTAGCACAGGACAGGGGACTTCACCCCTCCACTTT.

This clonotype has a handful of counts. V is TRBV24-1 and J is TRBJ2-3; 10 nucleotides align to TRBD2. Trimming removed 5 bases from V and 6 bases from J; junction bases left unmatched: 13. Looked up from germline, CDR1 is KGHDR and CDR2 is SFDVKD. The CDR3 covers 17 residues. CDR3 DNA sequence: TGTGCCACCAGTGCCTCCGTGACTAGCGGGTCGCTGGATACGCAGTATTTT. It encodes CATSASVTSGSLDTQYF.

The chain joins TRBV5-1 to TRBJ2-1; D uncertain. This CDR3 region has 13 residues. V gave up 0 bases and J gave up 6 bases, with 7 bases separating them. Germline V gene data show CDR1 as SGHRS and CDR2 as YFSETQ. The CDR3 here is CASSLVGPNEQFF. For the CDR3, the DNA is TGCGCCAGCAGCTTGGTTGGCCCCAATGAGCAGTTCTTC.

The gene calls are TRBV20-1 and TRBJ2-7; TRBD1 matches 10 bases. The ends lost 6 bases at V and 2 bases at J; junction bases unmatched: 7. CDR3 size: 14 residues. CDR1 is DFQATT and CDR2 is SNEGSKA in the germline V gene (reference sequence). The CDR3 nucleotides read TGCAGTGCCTCCTCGACAGGGGGCGCCTACGAGCAGTACTTC. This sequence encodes CSASSTGGAYEQYF.

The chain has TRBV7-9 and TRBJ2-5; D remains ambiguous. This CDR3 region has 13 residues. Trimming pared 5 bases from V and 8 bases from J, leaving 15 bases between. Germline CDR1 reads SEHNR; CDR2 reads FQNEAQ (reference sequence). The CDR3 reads CASSPALPGTQYF. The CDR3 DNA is TGTGCCAGCAGCCCCGCGTTACCGGGTACCCAGTACTTC.

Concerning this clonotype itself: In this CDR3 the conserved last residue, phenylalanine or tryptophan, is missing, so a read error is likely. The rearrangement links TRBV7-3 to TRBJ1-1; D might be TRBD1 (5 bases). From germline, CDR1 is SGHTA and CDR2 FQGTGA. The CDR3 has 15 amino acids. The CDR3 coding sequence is TGTGCCATCAGCGACACGGGGGGTCTGAACACTGAAGCTTTCTGT. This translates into CAISDTGGLNTEAFC.

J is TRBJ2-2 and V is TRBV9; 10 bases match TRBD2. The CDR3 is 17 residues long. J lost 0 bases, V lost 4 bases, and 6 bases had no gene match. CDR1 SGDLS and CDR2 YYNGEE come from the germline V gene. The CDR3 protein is CASSIAGGIANTGELFF. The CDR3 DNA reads TGTGCCAGCAGCATAGCGGGGGGAATCGCGAACACCGGGGAGCTGTTTTTT. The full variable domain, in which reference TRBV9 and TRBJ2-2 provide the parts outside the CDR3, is DSGVTQTPKHLITATGQRVTLRCSPRSGDLSVYWYQQSLDQGLQFLIQYYNGEERAKGNILERFSAQQFPDLHSELNLSSLELGDSALYFCASSIAGGIANTGELFFGEGSRLTVL.

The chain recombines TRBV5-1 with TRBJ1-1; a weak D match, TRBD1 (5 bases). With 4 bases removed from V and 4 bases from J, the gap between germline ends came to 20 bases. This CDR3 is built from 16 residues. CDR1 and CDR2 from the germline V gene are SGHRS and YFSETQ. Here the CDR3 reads CASSPGTRGGGTEAFF. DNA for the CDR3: TGCGCCAGCAGCCCTGGAACTAGGGGAGGTGGCACTGAAGCTTTCTTT.

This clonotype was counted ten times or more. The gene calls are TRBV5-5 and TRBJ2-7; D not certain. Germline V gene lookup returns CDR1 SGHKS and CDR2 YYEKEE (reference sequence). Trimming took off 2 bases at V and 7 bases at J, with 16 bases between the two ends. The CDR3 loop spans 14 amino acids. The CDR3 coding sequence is TGTGCCAGCAGCTTCCCGGGTATTATAGGAGAGCAGTACGTC. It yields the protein CASSFPGIIGEQYV.

CDR3 sequence reads: CASSDSQETQYF. As DNA, the CDR3 is TGTGCCAGCTCGGACAGCCAAGAGACCCAGTACTTC. V is TRBV25-1 and J is TRBJ2-5; TRBD1 is a possible D gene (6 bases). V lost 8 bases and J lost 1, with 8 bases in between. Looked up from germline, CDR1 is MGHDK and CDR2 is SYGVNS. The CDR3 has 12 residues.

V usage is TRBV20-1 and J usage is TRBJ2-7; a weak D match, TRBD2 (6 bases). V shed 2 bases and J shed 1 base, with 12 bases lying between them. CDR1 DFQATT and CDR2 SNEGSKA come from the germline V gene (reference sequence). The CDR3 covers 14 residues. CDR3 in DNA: TGCAGTGCTAGACGGGGACTGCCATCCTACGAGCAGTACTTC. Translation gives CSARRGLPSYEQYF.

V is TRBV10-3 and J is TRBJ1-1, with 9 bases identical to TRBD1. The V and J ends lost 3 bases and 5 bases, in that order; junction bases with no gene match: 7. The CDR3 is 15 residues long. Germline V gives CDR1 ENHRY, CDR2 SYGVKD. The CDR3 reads CAISEQGAYGTEAFF. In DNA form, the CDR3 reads TGTGCCATCAGTGAACAGGGGGCTTATGGGACTGAAGCTTTCTTT.

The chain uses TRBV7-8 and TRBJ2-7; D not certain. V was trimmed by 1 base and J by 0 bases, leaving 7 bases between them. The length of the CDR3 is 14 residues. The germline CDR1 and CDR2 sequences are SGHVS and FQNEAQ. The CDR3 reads CASSLGSSSYEQYF. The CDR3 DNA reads TGTGCCAGCAGCTTAGGTTCGAGCTCCTACGAGCAGTACTTC.

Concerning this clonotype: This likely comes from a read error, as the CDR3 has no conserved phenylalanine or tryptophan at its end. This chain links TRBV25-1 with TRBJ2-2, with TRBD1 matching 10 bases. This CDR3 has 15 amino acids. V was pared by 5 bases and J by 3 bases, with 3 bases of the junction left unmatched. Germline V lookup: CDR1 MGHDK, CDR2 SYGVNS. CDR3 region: CASSSGQGDTGELFL. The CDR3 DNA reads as TGTGCCAGCAGTTCTGGACAGGGGGACACCGGGGAGCTGTTTCTT.

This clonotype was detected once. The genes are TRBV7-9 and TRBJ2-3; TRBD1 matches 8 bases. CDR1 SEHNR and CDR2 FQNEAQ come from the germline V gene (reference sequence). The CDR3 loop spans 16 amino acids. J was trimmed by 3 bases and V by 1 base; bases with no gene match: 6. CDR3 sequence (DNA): TGTGCCAGCAGCTTAGGGACAGGGTCGGGGACAGATACGCAGTATTTT. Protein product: CASSLGTGSGTDTQYF. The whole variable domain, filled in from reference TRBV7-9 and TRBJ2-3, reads DTGVSQNPRHKITKRGQNVTFRCDPISEHNRLYWYRQTLGQGPEFLTYFQNEAQLEKSRLLSDRFSAERPKGSFSTLEIQRTEQGDSAMYLCASSLGTGSGTDTQYFGPGTRLTVL.

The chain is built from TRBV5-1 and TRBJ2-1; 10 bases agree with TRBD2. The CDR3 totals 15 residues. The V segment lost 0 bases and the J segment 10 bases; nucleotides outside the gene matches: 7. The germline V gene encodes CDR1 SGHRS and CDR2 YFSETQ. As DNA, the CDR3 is TGCGCCAGCAGCTTGGCCAGCGGGAGGGGAACCGAGCAGTTCTTC. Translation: CASSLASGRGTEQFF.

CDR3 nucleotide sequence: TGCAGCGTTGTTGTACTAGCGGCTGAAGAGACCCAGTACTTC. Protein: CSVVVLAAEETQYF. The rearrangement links TRBV29-1 to TRBJ2-5; 8 bases line up with TRBD2. The germline V gene has CDR1 SQVTM and CDR2 ANQGSEA. The CDR3 totals 14 residues. V shed 4 bases, J shed 3 bases, and the junction held 7 bases outside the gene matches.

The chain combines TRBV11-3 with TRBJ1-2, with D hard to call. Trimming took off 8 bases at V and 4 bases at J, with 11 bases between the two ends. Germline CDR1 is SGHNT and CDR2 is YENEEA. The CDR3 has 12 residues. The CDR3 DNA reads TGTGCCAGCGCTCAGGACCGCTATGGCTACACCTTC. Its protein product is CASAQDRYGYTF.